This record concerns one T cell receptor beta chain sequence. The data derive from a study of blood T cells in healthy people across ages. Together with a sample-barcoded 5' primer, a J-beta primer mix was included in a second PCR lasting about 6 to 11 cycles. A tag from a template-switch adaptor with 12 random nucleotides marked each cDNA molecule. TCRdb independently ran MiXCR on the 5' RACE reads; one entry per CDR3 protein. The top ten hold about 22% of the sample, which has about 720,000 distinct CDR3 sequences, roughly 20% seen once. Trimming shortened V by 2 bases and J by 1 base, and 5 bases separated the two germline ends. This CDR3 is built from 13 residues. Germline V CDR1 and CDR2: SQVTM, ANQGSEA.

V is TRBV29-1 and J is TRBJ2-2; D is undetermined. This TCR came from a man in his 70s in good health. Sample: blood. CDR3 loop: CSVEPENTGELFF. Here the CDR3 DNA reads TGCAGCGTTGAACCCGAGAACACCGGGGAGCTGTTTTTT.